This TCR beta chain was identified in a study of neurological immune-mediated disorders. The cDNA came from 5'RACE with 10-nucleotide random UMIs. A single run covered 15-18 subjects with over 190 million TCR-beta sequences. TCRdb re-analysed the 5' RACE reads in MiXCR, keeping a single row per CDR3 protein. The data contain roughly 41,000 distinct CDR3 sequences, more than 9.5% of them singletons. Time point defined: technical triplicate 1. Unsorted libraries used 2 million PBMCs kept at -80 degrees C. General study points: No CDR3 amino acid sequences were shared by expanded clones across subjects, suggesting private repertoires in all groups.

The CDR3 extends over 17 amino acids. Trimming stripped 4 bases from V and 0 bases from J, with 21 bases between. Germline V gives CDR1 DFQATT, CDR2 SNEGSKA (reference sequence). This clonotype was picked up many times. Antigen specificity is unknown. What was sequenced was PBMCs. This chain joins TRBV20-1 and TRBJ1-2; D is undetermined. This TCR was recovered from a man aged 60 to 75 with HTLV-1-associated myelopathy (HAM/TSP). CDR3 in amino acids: CSATLLPIGRPNYGYTF. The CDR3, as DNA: TGCAGTGCTACTCTCCTCCCAATAGGGCGTCCTAACTATGGCTACACCTTC.